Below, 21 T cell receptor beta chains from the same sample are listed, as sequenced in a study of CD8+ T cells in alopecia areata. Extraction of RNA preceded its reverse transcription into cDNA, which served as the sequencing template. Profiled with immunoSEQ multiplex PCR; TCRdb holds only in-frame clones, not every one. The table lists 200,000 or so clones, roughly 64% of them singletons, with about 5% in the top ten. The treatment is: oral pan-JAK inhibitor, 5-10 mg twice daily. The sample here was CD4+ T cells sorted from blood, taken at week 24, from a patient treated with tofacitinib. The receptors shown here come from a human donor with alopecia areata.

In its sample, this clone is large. CDR3 sequence: CASSLRGGTNQPQHF. For the CDR3, the DNA is TGTGCCAGCAGCTTGCGGGGGGGTACCAATCAGCCCCAGCATTTT. The chain links TRBV5-6 to TRBJ1-5; weak D call: TRBD1 (5 bases). V shed 1 base and J shed 3 bases, with 11 bases lying between them. CDR1 is SGHDT, CDR2 YYEEEE, per germline. The CDR3 runs 15 residues.

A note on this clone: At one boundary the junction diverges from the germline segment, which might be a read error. The chain's CDR3 is CARRTGIEQYF. In DNA, the CDR3 is TGTGCCAGGAGGACAGGGATCGAGCAGTACTTC. V usage is TRBV30 and J usage is TRBJ2-7; 8 bases line up with TRBD1. CDR1 and CDR2 from the germline V gene are GTSNPN and SVGIG (reference sequence). CDR3 size: 11 residues. Based on the CDR3 plus reference TRBV30 and TRBJ2-7, the full variable domain is SQTIHQWPATLVQPVGSPLSLECTVEGTSNPNLYWYRQAAGRGLQLLFYSVGIGQISSEVPQNLSASRPQDRQFILSSKKLLLSDSGFYLCARRTGIEQYFGPGTRLTVT.

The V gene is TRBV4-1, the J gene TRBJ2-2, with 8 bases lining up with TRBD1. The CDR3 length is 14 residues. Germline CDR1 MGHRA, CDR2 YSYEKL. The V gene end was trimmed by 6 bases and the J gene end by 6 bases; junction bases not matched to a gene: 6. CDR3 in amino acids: CASRNWTGPGELFF. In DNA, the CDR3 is TGCGCCAGCAGGAATTGGACAGGGCCCGGGGAGCTGTTTTTT.

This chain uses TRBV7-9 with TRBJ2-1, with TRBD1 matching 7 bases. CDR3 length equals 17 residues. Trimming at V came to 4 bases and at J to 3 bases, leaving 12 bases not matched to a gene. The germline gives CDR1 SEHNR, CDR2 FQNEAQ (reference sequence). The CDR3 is CASSSTWTGTDYNEQFF. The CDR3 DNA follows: TGTGCCAGCAGCTCCACTTGGACCGGGACAGACTACAATGAGCAGTTCTTC.

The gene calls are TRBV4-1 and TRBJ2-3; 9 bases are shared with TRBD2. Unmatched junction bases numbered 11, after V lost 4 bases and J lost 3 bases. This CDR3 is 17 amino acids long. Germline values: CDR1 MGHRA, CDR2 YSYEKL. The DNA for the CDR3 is TGCGCCAGCAGCCCCCATGGCGCGGGAGGGTCGACAGATACGCAGTATTTT. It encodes CASSPHGAGGSTDTQYF.

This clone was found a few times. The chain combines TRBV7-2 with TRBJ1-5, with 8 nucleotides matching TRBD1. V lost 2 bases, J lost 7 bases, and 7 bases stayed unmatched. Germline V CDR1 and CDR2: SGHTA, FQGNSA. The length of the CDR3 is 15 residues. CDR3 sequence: CASSLIAGGRQPQHF. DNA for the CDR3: TGTGCCAGCAGCTTAATAGCAGGGGGCAGGCAGCCCCAGCATTTT.

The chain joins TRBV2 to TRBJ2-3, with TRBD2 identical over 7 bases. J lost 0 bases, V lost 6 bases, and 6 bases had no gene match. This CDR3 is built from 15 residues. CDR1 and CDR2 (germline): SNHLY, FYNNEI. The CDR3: CASRLAATSTDTQYF. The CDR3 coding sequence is TGTGCCAGCAGGCTAGCGGCTACAAGCACAGATACGCAGTATTTT.

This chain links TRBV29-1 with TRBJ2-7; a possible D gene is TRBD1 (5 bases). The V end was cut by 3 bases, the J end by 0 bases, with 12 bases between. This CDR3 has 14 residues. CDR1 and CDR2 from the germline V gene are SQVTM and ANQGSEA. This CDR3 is CSVDRADSSYEQYF. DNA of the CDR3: TGCAGCGTTGATAGGGCAGACAGCTCCTACGAGCAGTACTTC.

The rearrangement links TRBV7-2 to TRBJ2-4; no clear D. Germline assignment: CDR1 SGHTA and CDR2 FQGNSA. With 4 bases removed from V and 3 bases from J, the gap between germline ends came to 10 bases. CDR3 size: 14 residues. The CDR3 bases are TGTGCCAGCAGCTCATCCACGTACAAAAACATTCAGTACTTC. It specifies CASSSSTYKNIQYF.

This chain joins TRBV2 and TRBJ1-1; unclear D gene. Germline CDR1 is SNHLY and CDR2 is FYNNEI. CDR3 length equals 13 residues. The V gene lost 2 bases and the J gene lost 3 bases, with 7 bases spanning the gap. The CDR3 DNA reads TGTGCCAGCAGTGAATATGTGGACACTGAAGCTTTCTTT. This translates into CASSEYVDTEAFF. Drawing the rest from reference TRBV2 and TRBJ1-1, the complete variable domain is EPEVTQTPSHQVTQMGQEVILRCVPISNHLYFYWYRQILGQKVEFLVSFYNNEISEKSEIFDDQFSVERPDGSNFTLKIRSTKLEDSAMYFCASSEYVDTEAFFGQGTRLTVV.

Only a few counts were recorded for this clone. The CDR3 protein is CASRQTSGTNEQFF. The CDR3 bases are TGCGCCAGCAGACAGACTAGCGGGACCAATGAGCAGTTCTTC. The chain has TRBV4-3 and TRBJ2-1, with 11 bases fitting TRBD2. Germline V lookup: CDR1 LGHNA, CDR2 YSLEER. Losses at the gene ends were 6 bases for V and 6 bases for J; bases not matched to a gene: 4. CDR3 length: 14 residues.

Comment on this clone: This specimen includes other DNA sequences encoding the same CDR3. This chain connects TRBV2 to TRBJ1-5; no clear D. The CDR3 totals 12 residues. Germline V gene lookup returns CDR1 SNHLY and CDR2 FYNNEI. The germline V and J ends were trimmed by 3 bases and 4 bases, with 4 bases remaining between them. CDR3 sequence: CASSDGNQPQHF. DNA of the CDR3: TGTGCCAGCAGTGATGGGAATCAGCCCCAGCATTTT.

CDR3 region: CASARADRAELFF. In DNA, the CDR3 is TGTGCCAGCGCGAGAGCGGACAGGGCCGAACTGTTTTTT. The rearrangement uses TRBV27 and TRBJ1-4; 8 nucleotides line up with TRBD1. The V and J ends lost 8 bases and 12 bases, in that order; junction bases with no gene match: 11. The CDR3 totals 13 residues. In germline, CDR1 is MNHEY, CDR2 SMNVEV (reference sequence).

Written as DNA, the CDR3 is TGTGCCAGCAGTTTAGGGGGCAGGGCTACTGAAGCTTTCTTT. Residues: CASSLGGRATEAFF. This chain links TRBV28 with TRBJ1-1; the D gene is possibly TRBD1 (6 bases). The germline V and J ends were trimmed by 2 bases and 5 bases, with 12 bases remaining between them. Germline V gene lookup returns CDR1 MDHEN and CDR2 SYDVKM. The CDR3 covers 14 residues.

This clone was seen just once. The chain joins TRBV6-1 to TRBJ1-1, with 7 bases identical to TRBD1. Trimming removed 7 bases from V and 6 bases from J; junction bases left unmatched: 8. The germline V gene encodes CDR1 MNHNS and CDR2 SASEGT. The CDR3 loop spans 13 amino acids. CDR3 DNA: TGTGCCAGCACTGGACAGGAGGGCGCTGAAGCTTTCTTT. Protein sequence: CASTGQEGAEAFF.

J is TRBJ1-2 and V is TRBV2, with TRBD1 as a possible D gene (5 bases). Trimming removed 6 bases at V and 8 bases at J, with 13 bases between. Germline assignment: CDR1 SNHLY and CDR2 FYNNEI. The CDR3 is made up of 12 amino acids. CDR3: CASRFDSTGYTF. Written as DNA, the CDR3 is TGTGCCAGCAGGTTTGACAGCACCGGCTACACCTTC.

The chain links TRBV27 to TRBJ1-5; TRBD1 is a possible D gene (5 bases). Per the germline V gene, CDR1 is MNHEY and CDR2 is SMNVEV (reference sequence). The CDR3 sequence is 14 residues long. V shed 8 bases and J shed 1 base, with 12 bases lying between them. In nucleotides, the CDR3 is TGTGCCAGCGGAACCAGGGTCAGCAATCAGCCCCAGCATTTT. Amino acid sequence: CASGTRVSNQPQHF.

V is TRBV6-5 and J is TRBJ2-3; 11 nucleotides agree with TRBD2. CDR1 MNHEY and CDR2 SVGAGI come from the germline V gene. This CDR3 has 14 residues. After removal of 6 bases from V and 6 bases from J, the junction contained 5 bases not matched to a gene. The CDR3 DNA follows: TGTGCCAGCAGCCGCGGGACTAGCGGTGATACGCAGTATTTT. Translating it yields CASSRGTSGDTQYF.

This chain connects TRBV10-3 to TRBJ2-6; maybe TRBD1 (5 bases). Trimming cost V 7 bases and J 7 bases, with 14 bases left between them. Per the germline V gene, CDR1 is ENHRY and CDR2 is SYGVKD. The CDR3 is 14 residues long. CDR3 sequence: CAITKGQGANVLTF. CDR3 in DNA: TGTGCCATCACGAAAGGGCAGGGAGCCAACGTCCTGACTTTC.

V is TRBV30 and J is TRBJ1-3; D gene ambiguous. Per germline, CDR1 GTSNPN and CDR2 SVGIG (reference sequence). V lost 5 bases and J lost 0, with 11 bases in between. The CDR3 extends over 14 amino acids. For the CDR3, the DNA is TGTGCCTGGGCTTCGGCGAGCTCTGGAAACACCATATATTTT. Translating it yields CAWASASSGNTIYF. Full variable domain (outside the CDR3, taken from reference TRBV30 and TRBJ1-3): SQTIHQWPATLVQPVGSPLSLECTVEGTSNPNLYWYRQAAGRGLQLLFYSVGIGQISSEVPQNLSASRPQDRQFILSSKKLLLSDSGFYLCAWASASSGNTIYFGEGSWLTVV.

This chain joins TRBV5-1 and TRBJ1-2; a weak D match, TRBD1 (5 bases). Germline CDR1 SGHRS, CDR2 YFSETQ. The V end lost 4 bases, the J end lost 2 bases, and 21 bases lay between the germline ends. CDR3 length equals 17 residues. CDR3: CASSRETGTASNYGYTF. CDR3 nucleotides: TGCGCCAGCAGCCGTGAAACCGGGACCGCTAGCAACTATGGCTACACCTTC. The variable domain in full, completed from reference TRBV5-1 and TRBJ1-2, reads KAGVTQTPRYLIKTRGQQVTLSCSPISGHRSVSWYQQTPGQGLQFLFEYFSETQRNKGNFPGRFSGRQFSNSRSEMNVSTLELGDSALYLCASSRETGTASNYGYTFGSGTRLTVV.